A single sample is the source of the 8 T cell receptor beta chains below, sequenced in a study of blood T cell repertoires in COVID-19. Clones were read by immunoSEQ multiplex PCR, and TCRdb kept only the in-frame ones, dropping some. The repertoire holds around 65,000 clones, with approximately 91% as singletons. The source material was peripheral blood. The origin of the receptors is a human donor in a cohort sampled during active COVID-19.

V is TRBV2 and J is TRBJ2-5; D is undetermined. This CDR3 is built from 14 residues. From germline, CDR1 is SNHLY and CDR2 FYNNEI. V dropped 1 base and J dropped 0 bases, with 6 bases sitting between them. CDR3 in DNA: TGTGCCAGCAGTGAAGGGAGCTACCAAGAGACCCAGTACTTC. Protein sequence: CASSEGSYQETQYF.

This clone was found a few times. This rearrangement joins TRBV7-9 to TRBJ2-7; 7 bases are shared with TRBD1. V trimming: 2 bases; J trimming: 7 bases; junction bases outside the gene matches: 8. Germline V gene sequence: CDR1 SEHNR, CDR2 FQNEAQ (reference sequence). The CDR3 runs to 14 residues. CDR3 protein: CASSLRTGLTEQYF. As DNA, the CDR3 is TGTGCCAGCAGCTTACGGACAGGCCTTACGGAGCAGTACTTC.

This clone was recorded once. The chain employs TRBV6-2 or TRBV6-3 and TRBJ2-1; D is possibly TRBD1 (6 bases). V was clipped by 3 bases and J by 3 bases, with 15 bases between them. CDR1 MNHEY and CDR2 SVGEGT come from the germline V gene. The CDR3 sequence is 16 residues long. The CDR3 sequence is CASSYGGSGVYNEQFF. The CDR3 DNA is TGTGCCAGCAGTTATGGTGGGTCAGGGGTCTACAATGAGCAGTTCTTC.

The V gene is TRBV6-2 or TRBV6-3, the J gene TRBJ1-1; maybe TRBD1 (5 bases). CDR1 is MNHEY, CDR2 SVGEGT, per germline. The CDR3 has 16 amino acids. The V end was cut by 7 bases, the J end by 1 base, with 19 bases between. In DNA form, the CDR3 reads TGTGCCAGCACCCCCTGGGGCAGGTACGGGAACACTGAAGCTTTCTTT. This encodes CASTPWGRYGNTEAFF.

The chain uses TRBV27 and TRBJ2-7; TRBD2 agrees at 11 bases. The junction had 4 bases not matched to a gene; V was cut back by 0 bases and J by 3 bases. There are 16 residues in the CDR3. Germline CDR1 reads MNHEY; CDR2 reads SMNVEV (reference sequence). The DNA of the CDR3 is TGTGCCAGCAGTTTATCGGGACTAGCGGAATACTACGAGCAGTACTTC. This sequence encodes CASSLSGLAEYYEQYF.

This clone was recorded once. The chain has TRBV18 and TRBJ1-5; D gene unclear. The CDR3 sequence is 14 residues long. Per germline, CDR1 KGHSH and CDR2 LQKENI. V lost 5 bases and J lost 7, with 15 bases in between. CDR3 sequence reads: CASSSGPTPQPQHF. The CDR3 bases are TGTGCCAGCTCAAGTGGGCCCACCCCCCAGCCCCAGCATTTT. The full variable domain, its missing parts supplied by reference TRBV18 and TRBJ1-5, is NAGVMQNPRHLVRRRGQEARLRCSPMKGHSHVYWYRQLPEEGLKFMVYLQKENIIDESGMPKERFSAEFPKEGPSILRIQQVVRGDSAAYFCASSSGPTPQPQHFGDGTRLSIL.

The gene calls are TRBV3-1 (or the pseudogene TRBV3-2) and TRBJ1-2, with a weak D call TRBD1 (6 bases). Trimming took 7 bases from V and 2 from J, leaving 20 bases between them. Germline V CDR1 and CDR2: LGHDT, YNNKEL (reference sequence). CDR3 size: 16 residues. CDR3 loop: CASKDSRIEQNYGYTF. The CDR3, as DNA: TGTGCCAGCAAGGACAGCAGGATAGAACAAAACTATGGCTACACCTTC.

The V gene is TRBV6-5, the J gene TRBJ1-5; D call uncertain. This CDR3 has 13 residues. The V and J ends lost 6 bases and 4 bases respectively, with 10 bases between them. Germline CDR1 reads MNHEY; CDR2 reads SVGAGI. The CDR3 loop is CASRAYLNQPQHF. Here the CDR3 DNA reads TGTGCCAGCAGAGCCTATTTGAATCAGCCCCAGCATTTT.